The next 30 T cell receptor beta chains were all read from a single sample in a study of PD-1 blockade in classical Hodgkin lymphoma. Sequencing was performed with immunoSEQ multiplex PCR; in TCRdb, only in-frame clones are kept and a portion is missing. Here the sample spans about 28,000 clones, roughly 75% being singletons. Documented time point: cycle 4 day 1 (C4D1), after less than seven weeks of nivolumab. In every patient, relapse followed autologous stem cell transplantation, while exposure to brentuximab vedotin differed. Sequencing was performed on peripheral blood mononuclear cells (PBMCs), taken before the fourth cycle of nivolumab. These receptors came from a human donor with classical Hodgkin lymphoma.

This clone is a singleton in its sample. V gene TRBV6-4 combines with J gene TRBJ1-1; 7 nucleotides line up with TRBD1. Germline loops: CDR1 MRHNA, CDR2 SNTAGT. The trim removed 5 bases at V and 1 base at J, leaving 7 bases unmatched. The CDR3 extends over 15 amino acids. The CDR3 region is CASSYAGTANTEAFF. DNA of the CDR3: TGTGCCAGCAGTTACGCAGGGACAGCGAACACTGAAGCTTTCTTT.

V is TRBV5-5 and J is TRBJ2-7; 11 bases line up with TRBD2. The trim removed 0 bases at V and 4 bases at J, leaving 0 bases unmatched. The CDR3 runs to 14 residues. Looked up from germline, CDR1 is SGHKS and CDR2 is YYEKEE (reference sequence). This CDR3 reads CASSLVAGGYEQYF. DNA for the CDR3: TGTGCCAGCAGCTTGGTAGCGGGAGGGTACGAGCAGTACTTC.

This clone was observed a handful of times. The rearrangement links TRBV27 to TRBJ1-1, with D perhaps TRBD1 (6 bases). Between the trimmed V and J ends, which lost 7 bases and 4 bases, there was a span of 16 bases. The germline CDR1 and CDR2 sequences are MNHEY and SMNVEV (reference sequence). The CDR3 runs 14 residues. The DNA of the CDR3 is TGTGCCAGCATTAGGCAGGGGCGGTTCACTGAAGCTTTCTTT. Amino acids: CASIRQGRFTEAFF.

This clone was observed a handful of times. The sample contains more than one DNA sequence encoding this CDR3. Written as DNA, the CDR3 is TGCGCCAGCAGCTTAGAGGTTAACACTGAAGCTTTCTTT. It specifies CASSLEVNTEAFF. This chain connects TRBV5-1 to TRBJ1-1; D gene uncertain. This CDR3 spans 13 amino acids. Per the germline V gene, CDR1 is SGHRS and CDR2 is YFSETQ. V lost 2 bases and J lost 2, with 7 bases in between. Using reference TRBV5-1 and TRBJ1-1 for the parts outside the CDR3, the full variable domain is KAGVTQTPRYLIKTRGQQVTLSCSPISGHRSVSWYQQTPGQGLQFLFEYFSETQRNKGNFPGRFSGRQFSNSRSEMNVSTLELGDSALYLCASSLEVNTEAFFGQGTRLTVV.

The chain combines TRBV28 with TRBJ2-5; D ambiguous. Germline CDR1 is MDHEN and CDR2 is SYDVKM. The CDR3 loop spans 13 amino acids. Deletions cut 3 bases from V and 14 bases from J, with 19 bases between. The CDR3 region has the DNA TGTGCCAGCAGTTTTTCCCATACCCCTTCCGCCTACTTC. Protein sequence: CASSFSHTPSAYF.

The chain links TRBV18 to TRBJ2-7; 7 bases agree with TRBD2. V lost 1 base, J lost 0 bases, and 6 bases stayed unmatched. Germline assignment: CDR1 KGHSH and CDR2 LQKENI. The CDR3 runs 16 residues. The CDR3 here is CASSPRGGIASYEQYF. CDR3 nucleotide sequence: TGTGCCAGCTCACCACGGGGGGGAATTGCCTCCTACGAGCAGTACTTC. The entire variable domain, with the rest obtained from reference TRBV18 and TRBJ2-7, is as follows: NAGVMQNPRHLVRRRGQEARLRCSPMKGHSHVYWYRQLPEEGLKFMVYLQKENIIDESGMPKERFSAEFPKEGPSILRIQQVVRGDSAAYFCASSPRGGIASYEQYFGPGTRLTVT.

The chain is built from TRBV29-1 and TRBJ1-2; 7 nucleotides match TRBD1. Germline V gene sequence: CDR1 SQVTM, CDR2 ANQGSEA. This CDR3 has 14 amino acids. V lost 6 bases, J lost 4 bases, and 11 bases stayed unmatched. The DNA of the CDR3 is TGCAGCGTAGAGGGTCAGGGGGTTACCTATGGCTACACCTTC. Protein product: CSVEGQGVTYGYTF.

This clone is medium-sized (0.01 to 0.1%) in the sample. The V gene is TRBV7-6, the J gene TRBJ2-7, with TRBD2 identical over 13 bases. Losses at the gene ends were 5 bases for V and 4 bases for J; bases not matched to a gene: 5. CDR1 is SGHVS and CDR2 is FNYEAQ in the germline V gene. This CDR3 is built from 15 residues. CDR3 amino acids: CASSAGTSGTYEQYF. In DNA form, the CDR3 reads TGTGCCAGCAGCGCAGGGACTAGCGGGACGTACGAGCAGTACTTC. The full variable domain, with the rest looked up from reference TRBV7-6 and TRBJ2-7, is GAGVSQSPRYKVTKRGQDVALRCDPISGHVSLYWYRQALGQGPEFLTYFNYEAQQDKSGLPNDRFSAERPEGSISTLTIQRTEQRDSAMYRCASSAGTSGTYEQYFGPGTRLTVT.

The chain couples TRBV6-6 to TRBJ2-6; no firm D call. Trimming removed 0 bases from V and 2 bases from J, with 5 bases in between. The CDR3 has 15 residues. The germline V gene encodes CDR1 MNHNY and CDR2 SVGAGI (reference sequence). Written as DNA, the CDR3 is TGTGCCAGCAGTTACTCTGGTGCTGGGGCCAACGTCCTGACTTTC. Translated, it gives CASSYSGAGANVLTF.

J is TRBJ2-1 and V is TRBV30; 9 bases fit TRBD2. Germline V gene data show CDR1 as GTSNPN and CDR2 as SVGIG (reference sequence). The CDR3 is made up of 16 amino acids. V was pared by 2 bases and J by 9 bases, with 14 bases of the junction left unmatched. In DNA, the CDR3 is TGTGCCTGGAGTCCCCGCGGGCGGGAGGGCCATAGTGAGCAGTTCTTC. Translating gives CAWSPRGREGHSEQFF.

The J gene is TRBJ2-7, the V gene TRBV6-5, with D hard to call. Germline V gives CDR1 MNHEY, CDR2 SVGAGI. The CDR3 covers 11 residues. Trimming pared 5 bases from V and 2 bases from J, leaving 4 bases between. The CDR3 DNA sequence: TGTGCCAGCAGTCCGGCCTACGAGCAGTACTTC. This codes for CASSPAYEQYF.

The V and J genes are TRBV6-1 and TRBJ2-3; D is perhaps TRBD1 (5 bases). The CDR3 has 16 amino acids. V gave up 3 bases and J gave up 3 bases, with 16 bases separating them. Germline CDR1 MNHNS, CDR2 SASEGT. CDR3 residues: CASSEIRAGWTDTQYF. CDR3 DNA: TGTGCCAGCAGTGAGATCCGGGCAGGGTGGACAGATACGCAGTATTTT.

The V gene is TRBV19, the J gene TRBJ2-6; 11 nucleotides agree with TRBD1. Germline CDR1 LNHDA, CDR2 SQIVND (reference sequence). This CDR3 is 17 amino acids long. Losses at the gene ends were 7 bases for V and 4 bases for J; bases not matched to a gene: 9. CDR3 in amino acids: CASTAGQGAQGANVLTF. The CDR3 coding sequence is TGTGCCAGTACGGCCGGACAGGGGGCCCAAGGGGCCAACGTCCTGACTTTC.

This clone was detected once. The rearrangement joins TRBV5-6 to TRBJ2-6; 8 bases are shared with TRBD1. Germline CDR1 and CDR2: SGHDT and YYEEEE. V was clipped by 1 base and J by 3 bases; unmatched bases: 3. This CDR3 region has 16 residues. CDR3: CASSLNRGFGANVLTF. The DNA of the CDR3 is TGTGCCAGCAGCTTGAACAGGGGGTTTGGGGCCAACGTCCTGACTTTC.

This chain links TRBV25-1 with TRBJ2-6; no firm D call. Trimming stripped 4 bases from V and 2 bases from J, with 6 bases between. Germline CDR1 and CDR2: MGHDK and SYGVNS. The CDR3 totals 14 residues. The CDR3 nucleotides read TGTGCCAGCAGTGGAGAACCTGGGGCCAACGTCCTGACTTTC. It translates to CASSGEPGANVLTF.

The chain carries TRBV25-1 and TRBJ1-6, with 7 bases aligning to TRBD1. The germline V gene has CDR1 MGHDK and CDR2 SYGVNS. This CDR3 is 15 amino acids long. The junction had 9 bases not matched to a gene; V was cut back by 3 bases and J by 10 bases. CDR3 in DNA: TGTGCCAGCAGTGACCCTAACAGGGGTCGGTCACCCCTCCACTTT. Translating it yields CASSDPNRGRSPLHF. Full variable domain (remainder filled in from reference TRBV25-1 and TRBJ1-6): EADIYQTPRYLVIGTGKKITLECSQTMGHDKMYWYQQDPGMELHLIHYSYGVNSTEKGDLSSESTVSRIRTEHFPLTLESARPSHTSQYLCASSDPNRGRSPLHFGNGTRLTVT.

This rearrangement joins TRBV25-1 to TRBJ2-1, with D possibly being TRBD1 (6 bases). CDR1 and CDR2 (germline): MGHDK, SYGVNS. The CDR3 has 16 amino acids. Trimming took off 3 bases at V and 5 bases at J, with 17 bases between the two ends. The CDR3 nucleotides read TGTGCCAGCAGTGAGTCGATGACAGGACCCAACAATGAGCAGTTCTTC. Amino acid sequence: CASSESMTGPNNEQFF.

This clone was picked up one time. J is TRBJ1-5 and V is TRBV28; 9 bases match TRBD1. The junction had 17 bases not matched to a gene; V was cut back by 5 bases and J by 9 bases. Per the germline V gene, CDR1 is MDHEN and CDR2 is SYDVKM. CDR3 length equals 17 residues. The CDR3 bases are TGTGCCAGCAGTGGGCCCGGGACAGGGATCATTGTTTGGCCCCAGCATTTT. It is translated as CASSGPGTGIIVWPQHF.

This clone was seen just once. V is TRBV14 and J is TRBJ2-7; 12 nucleotides match TRBD2. The CDR3 totals 15 residues. CDR1 SGHDN and CDR2 FVKESK come from the germline V gene. V gave up 0 bases and J gave up 3 bases; unmatched junction bases: 0. CDR3 sequence: CASSQETSGSYEQYF. The CDR3 nucleotides read TGTGCCAGCAGCCAAGAGACTAGCGGGAGCTACGAGCAGTACTTC.

The CDR3 DNA follows: TGTGCCAGCAGTCCGCTTGACAGGGTGGCGAAAGAGACCCAGTACTTC. Its translation is CASSPLDRVAKETQYF. The V call is TRBV27, the J call TRBJ2-5; 7 bases fit TRBD1. CDR1 and CDR2 (germline): MNHEY, SMNVEV (reference sequence). With V trimmed by 5 bases and J by 3 bases, 12 bases remained unmatched. CDR3 length equals 16 residues.

The CDR3 loop is CASSLTQSSYNSPLHF. As DNA, the CDR3 is TGTGCCAGCTCACTCACACAGAGCTCCTATAATTCACCCCTCCACTTT. The J gene is TRBJ1-6, the V gene TRBV18; D gene uncertain. There are 16 residues in the CDR3. The V end was cut by 4 bases, the J end by 0 bases, with 10 bases between. Germline V lookup: CDR1 KGHSH, CDR2 LQKENI.

The CDR3 DNA follows: TGCGCCAGCAGCTCGGGCAGTAACTATGGCTACACCTTC. This translates into CASSSGSNYGYTF. V usage is TRBV5-1 and J usage is TRBJ1-2; D ambiguous. V lost 3 bases to trimming and J lost 1 base, with 7 bases between them. CDR3 size: 13 residues. CDR1 and CDR2 from the germline V gene are SGHRS and YFSETQ.

The chain carries TRBV9 and TRBJ1-2; TRBD1 aligns across 9 bases. V shed 4 bases, J shed 6 bases, and the junction held 13 bases outside the gene matches. CDR1 and CDR2 (germline): SGDLS, YYNGEE. The CDR3 extends over 16 amino acids. Here the CDR3 DNA reads TGTGCCAGCAGCTTACTGATGGACAGGGGCCCTCATGGCTACACCTTC. Protein: CASSLLMDRGPHGYTF. The entire variable domain, with the rest obtained from reference TRBV9 and TRBJ1-2, is as follows: DSGVTQTPKHLITATGQRVTLRCSPRSGDLSVYWYQQSLDQGLQFLIQYYNGEERAKGNILERFSAQQFPDLHSELNLSSLELGDSALYFCASSLLMDRGPHGYTFGSGTRLTVV.

The chain combines TRBV5-1 with TRBJ1-2, with D possibly matching TRBD1 (5 bases). The CDR3 is 13 residues long. The V gene lost 4 bases and the J gene lost 6 bases, with 13 bases spanning the gap. The V gene's germline CDR1 is SGHRS and CDR2 YFSETQ. Here the CDR3 reads CASSVRAGDGYTF. In DNA form, the CDR3 reads TGCGCCAGCAGCGTCAGGGCAGGCGATGGCTACACCTTC.

On this clone itself: A junction boundary mismatches the germline segment, possibly from a read error. The chain recombines TRBV7-7 with TRBJ2-5; D may be TRBD1 (5 bases). The CDR3 has 14 amino acids. In germline, CDR1 is SSHAT, CDR2 FNYEAQ (reference sequence). The CDR3 loop reads CASSFRVGQETQYF. CDR3 nucleotides: TGTGCTAGCAGCTTCAGGGTGGGCCAAGAGACCCAGTACTTC.

This clone has a handful of counts. The CDR3 sequence is CASSLMDRGQTDTQYF. The CDR3 DNA reads as TGCGCCAGCAGCTTGATGGACAGGGGGCAGACAGATACGCAGTATTTT. The chain carries TRBV5-1 and TRBJ2-3, with 11 bases lining up with TRBD1. The CDR3 length is 16 residues. CDR1 SGHRS and CDR2 YFSETQ come from the germline V gene. V gave up 1 base and J gave up 3 bases; unmatched junction bases: 4.

V gene TRBV30 combines with J gene TRBJ1-2, with a possible D match to TRBD1 (6 bases). The CDR3 consists of 14 residues. Germline CDR1 and CDR2: GTSNPN and SVGIG (reference sequence). Trimming removed 5 bases from V and 4 bases from J, with 17 bases in between. The CDR3 nucleotides read TGTGCCTGGGCAGCGAGGGGGTACGGCTATGGCTACACCTTC. Encoded protein: CAWAARGYGYGYTF.

CDR3 sequence: CASRTGQGGEQYF. The CDR3 DNA sequence: TGTGCCAGCAGAACGGGACAGGGCGGCGAGCAGTACTTC. This chain links TRBV2 with TRBJ2-7; 9 bases line up with TRBD1. The length of the CDR3 is 13 residues. Germline trimming cut 6 bases from V and 6 bases from J; bases unmatched to any gene: 6. Germline CDR1 reads SNHLY; CDR2 reads FYNNEI.

The gene calls are TRBV29-1 and TRBJ2-7; no definite D call. V lost 5 bases, J lost 4 bases, and 12 bases lay in between. The CDR3 covers 12 residues. Germline V gives CDR1 SQVTM, CDR2 ANQGSEA. The CDR3 protein is CSVRNGPYEQYF. The DNA of the CDR3 is TGCAGCGTTAGAAACGGGCCATACGAGCAGTACTTC.

There are a few counts of this clone. The chain recombines TRBV10-3 with TRBJ2-7; D may correspond to TRBD1 or TRBD2 (5 bases each). V was trimmed by 6 bases and J by 2 bases, leaving 14 bases between them. The CDR3 is 14 amino acids. In germline, CDR1 is ENHRY, CDR2 SYGVKD. DNA for the CDR3: TGTGCCATCAGCCCAACGGGGCCAACCTACGAGCAGTACTTC. It translates to CAISPTGPTYEQYF.